This is a list of T cell receptor beta chains from one sample in a study of shared clonotypes between healthy human individuals. Profiled with immunoSEQ multiplex PCR; TCRdb holds only in-frame clones, not every one. There are fewer than 200,000 clones in the sample; approximately 92% occur only once, and around 0.072% lies in the top ten. Source material: naive CD4+ T cells sorted from blood. These TCRs come from a woman aged 30 to 39 in good health. CDR3s include the opening cysteine and the closing phenylalanine or tryptophan. D genes are given only for firm matches. Clone size is given for some rows only: seen once, a few or many times, or a class if the clone is expanded.

CDR3 DNA: TGCGCCAGCGGACAGGGAATTGAGGAGACCCAGTACTTC
CDR3 protein: CASGQGIEETQYF
J gene: TRBJ2-5
D gene: TRBD1
clone size: NA
V gene: TRBV5-1

CDR3 DNA: TGTGCCAGCAGTCCCCGAACCTCAGCTGGTGAGCAGTACTTC
CDR3 protein: CASSPRTSAGEQYF
J gene: TRBJ2-7
D gene: NA
clone size: NA
V gene: TRBV7-9

CDR3 DNA: TGCGCCAGCAGCTTGGGACAGTCTAGCAATCAGCCCCAGCATTTT
CDR3 protein: CASSLGQSSNQPQHF
J gene: TRBJ1-5
D gene: TRBD1
clone size: NA
V gene: TRBV4-1

CDR3 DNA: TGTGCCACCAGCAGAGGGGTAACAGGGGTAGCTTTCTTT
CDR3 protein: CATSRGVTGVAFF
J gene: TRBJ1-1
D gene: TRBD1
clone size: NA
V gene: TRBV15

CDR3 DNA: TGTGCCAGCAGTACACAGGGGTCTGCCTACGAGCAGTACTTC
CDR3 protein: CASSTQGSAYEQYF
J gene: TRBJ2-7
D gene: TRBD1
clone size: NA
V gene: TRBV28

CDR3 DNA: TGTGCCAGCAGTCAAGACCTTTCCGGGACAGGGTGGTCACCCCTCCACTTT
CDR3 protein: CASSQDLSGTGWSPLHF
J gene: TRBJ1-6
D gene: TRBD1
clone size: NA
V gene: TRBV6-1

CDR3 DNA: TGTGCCAGCACCGAGGGGAGCCCCTACAATGAGCAGTTCTTC
CDR3 protein: CASTEGSPYNEQFF
J gene: TRBJ2-1
D gene: NA
clone size: NA
V gene: TRBV28

CDR3 DNA: TGTGCCTGCGACGCGCGGGAAGATAACTATGGCTACACCTTC
CDR3 protein: CACDAREDNYGYTF
J gene: TRBJ1-2
D gene: NA
clone size: NA
V gene: TRBV30

CDR3 DNA: TGTGCCAGCTTCGGGACACCGGGCTCTAGGCTACATACGCAGTATTTT
CDR3 protein: CASFGTPGSRLHTQYF
J gene: TRBJ2-3
D gene: NA
clone size: NA
V gene: TRBV28

CDR3 DNA: TGTGCCAGCAGGGACATTTACAATGAGCAGTTCTTC
CDR3 protein: CASRDIYNEQFF
J gene: TRBJ2-1
D gene: NA
clone size: NA
V gene: TRBV11-2

CDR3 DNA: TGTGCCAGCTCACGGGACGTCTACGAGCAGTACTTC
CDR3 protein: CASSRDVYEQYF
J gene: TRBJ2-7
D gene: NA
clone size: NA
V gene: TRBV18

CDR3 DNA: TGTGCCAGCAGCGTTTGGGGGGGTCGGAATCAGCCCCAGCATTTT
CDR3 protein: CASSVWGGRNQPQHF
J gene: TRBJ1-5
D gene: NA
clone size: NA
V gene: TRBV2

CDR3 DNA: TGTGCCAGCAGCTACTTAGCGGACAGCTCCTACGAGCAGTACTTC
CDR3 protein: CASSYLADSSYEQYF
J gene: TRBJ2-7
D gene: NA
clone size: NA
V gene: TRBV5-5

CDR3 DNA: TGTGCCACCACAACAACGGACGGCCACAATGAAAAACTGTTTTTT
CDR3 protein: CATTTTDGHNEKLFF
J gene: TRBJ1-4
D gene: NA
clone size: NA
V gene: TRBV19

CDR3 DNA: TGTGCCAGTGGCTCACCCGGGACAGGGGGCTTAAAGTATGGCTACACCTTC
CDR3 protein: CASGSPGTGGLKYGYTF
J gene: TRBJ1-2
D gene: TRBD1
clone size: once
V gene: TRBV19

CDR3 DNA: TGTGCCAGCAGACTTATCGGGGGAAACACTGAAGCTTTCTTT
CDR3 protein: CASRLIGGNTEAFF
J gene: TRBJ1-1
D gene: NA
clone size: NA
V gene: TRBV6-1

CDR3 DNA: TGTGCCAGCAGCCCTCGGGCACAGAGGAATGAAAAACTGTTTTTT
CDR3 protein: CASSPRAQRNEKLFF
J gene: TRBJ1-4
D gene: NA
clone size: NA
V gene: TRBV11-2

CDR3 DNA: TGCGCCAGCAGACCGGGACAGGGATGGGAAAAACTGTTTTTT
CDR3 protein: CASRPGQGWEKLFF
J gene: TRBJ1-4
D gene: TRBD1
clone size: NA
V gene: TRBV5-1

CDR3 DNA: TGTGCCAGCTCACGAGAGGCCGGCCTTGAGTACGAGCAGTACTTC
CDR3 protein: CASSREAGLEYEQYF
J gene: TRBJ2-7
D gene: NA
clone size: NA
V gene: TRBV18

CDR3 DNA: TGTGCCAGCAGTGACTCGGGTTTACAGCCCCAGCATTTT
CDR3 protein: CASSDSGLQPQHF
J gene: TRBJ1-5
D gene: NA
clone size: NA
V gene: TRBV2

CDR3 DNA: TGTGCCAGCAGCGGGGGACTAGCGGGATCAGGCTACGAGCAGTACTTC
CDR3 protein: CASSGGLAGSGYEQYF
J gene: TRBJ2-7
D gene: TRBD2
clone size: once
V gene: TRBV5-5

CDR3 DNA: TGTGCCAGCAGCCGGGACAGGGATTACGAGCAGTACTTC
CDR3 protein: CASSRDRDYEQYF
J gene: TRBJ2-7
D gene: TRBD1
clone size: NA
V gene: TRBV5-4

CDR3 DNA: TGTGCCAGCAGCTTTGAGGGCACCTACGAGCAGTACTTC
CDR3 protein: CASSFEGTYEQYF
J gene: TRBJ2-7
D gene: NA
clone size: NA
V gene: TRBV7-2

CDR3 DNA: TGTGCCAGTAGTATGCAGGGACTTATTGGGGAGCTGTTTTTT
CDR3 protein: CASSMQGLIGELFF
J gene: TRBJ2-2
D gene: NA
clone size: NA
V gene: TRBV19

CDR3 DNA: TGTGCCAGCAGCTCCAGCCGGGACAGTGGCGGCTACACCTTC
CDR3 protein: CASSSSRDSGGYTF
J gene: TRBJ1-2
D gene: TRBD1
clone size: NA
V gene: TRBV7-8

CDR3 DNA: TGTGCCAGCAGCCAAGACGCAGGGTGGGACGAGACCCAGTACTTC
CDR3 protein: CASSQDAGWDETQYF
J gene: TRBJ2-5
D gene: NA
clone size: NA
V gene: TRBV14

CDR3 DNA: TGTGCCAGCTCACCGTGGGACAGGGGTAACGAGCAGTACTTC
CDR3 protein: CASSPWDRGNEQYF
J gene: TRBJ2-7
D gene: TRBD1
clone size: NA
V gene: TRBV18

CDR3 DNA: TGTGCCAGTAGTATCGGCCCGCGGGGGCGGGACACTGAAGCTTTCTTT
CDR3 protein: CASSIGPRGRDTEAFF
J gene: TRBJ1-1
D gene: NA
clone size: NA
V gene: TRBV19

CDR3 DNA: TGTGCCAGCAGCTCAGGGCCCGTATATAATTCACCCCTCCACTTT
CDR3 protein: CASSSGPVYNSPLHF
J gene: TRBJ1-6
D gene: NA
clone size: NA
V gene: TRBV7-2

CDR3 DNA: TGTGCCAGCACCACCTCCGGCCGCGCAAGCTCCTACGAGCAGTACTTC
CDR3 protein: CASTTSGRASSYEQYF
J gene: TRBJ2-7
D gene: NA
clone size: NA
V gene: TRBV28

CDR3 DNA: TGTGCCAGCAGTCGACAGGGGGCGCGATATGGCTACACCTTC
CDR3 protein: CASSRQGARYGYTF
J gene: TRBJ1-2
D gene: TRBD1
clone size: NA
V gene: TRBV28

CDR3 DNA: TGTGCCAGCAGTGGCCCGTTTTGGGACAGGGTAAGCTTGATAGGCGAGCAGTACTTC
CDR3 protein: CASSGPFWDRVSLIGEQYF
J gene: TRBJ2-7
D gene: TRBD1
clone size: NA
V gene: TRBV6-1

CDR3 DNA: TGTGCCAGCAGCAAGGGTCGTATCTCCTACGAGCAGTACTTC
CDR3 protein: CASSKGRISYEQYF
J gene: TRBJ2-7
D gene: NA
clone size: NA
V gene: TRBV14

CDR3 DNA: TGTGCCAGCAGCTTAAGGACTAGCGGGAACAATGAGCAGTTCTTC
CDR3 protein: CASSLRTSGNNEQFF
J gene: TRBJ2-1
D gene: TRBD2
clone size: NA
V gene: TRBV5-6

CDR3 DNA: TGCAGCGTTCTGGGGACCAGAACGGGGGCCAACGTCCTGACTTTC
CDR3 protein: CSVLGTRTGANVLTF
J gene: TRBJ2-6
D gene: NA
clone size: NA
V gene: TRBV29-1

CDR3 DNA: TGCGCCAGCAGTGGGTCAGCGGGAGGGTTTGATACGCAGTATTTT
CDR3 protein: CASSGSAGGFDTQYF
J gene: TRBJ2-3
D gene: TRBD2
clone size: once
V gene: TRBV10-1

CDR3 DNA: TGTGCCAGCAGCACCATTCACAGGGGGCCGAACACTGAAGCTTTCTTT
CDR3 protein: CASSTIHRGPNTEAFF
J gene: TRBJ1-1
D gene: TRBD1
clone size: NA
V gene: TRBV6-6

CDR3 DNA: TGTGCCAGCAGCTCTCAGGGAGAATCGGCAGATACGCAGTATTTT
CDR3 protein: CASSSQGESADTQYF
J gene: TRBJ2-3
D gene: NA
clone size: NA
V gene: TRBV7-8

CDR3 DNA: TGTGCCAGCAGCTCTCCAGGGAGGCGCACTGAAGCTTTCTTT
CDR3 protein: CASSSPGRRTEAFF
J gene: TRBJ1-1
D gene: NA
clone size: NA
V gene: TRBV7-8

CDR3 DNA: TGTGCCAGCAGCTTGGCGGGAGGGCAGAGCACAGATACGCAGTATTTT
CDR3 protein: CASSLAGGQSTDTQYF
J gene: TRBJ2-3
D gene: TRBD2
clone size: NA
V gene: TRBV5-6

CDR3 DNA: TGTGCCAGCAGCTCCCTCGGGGGCCCGAACACTGAAGCTTTCTTT
CDR3 protein: CASSSLGGPNTEAFF
J gene: TRBJ1-1
D gene: NA
clone size: NA
V gene: TRBV11-2

CDR3 DNA: TGTGCCAGCAGTTTTCAGGTCCTCTCCTACGAGCAGTACTTC
CDR3 protein: CASSFQVLSYEQYF
J gene: TRBJ2-7
D gene: NA
clone size: NA
V gene: TRBV28

CDR3 DNA: TGTGCCAGTTCCAAACAGGGGGCGCATCACGAGCAGTACTTC
CDR3 protein: CASSKQGAHHEQYF
J gene: TRBJ2-7
D gene: TRBD1
clone size: few
V gene: TRBV19

CDR3 DNA: TGTGCCAGCAGTGAAGTAGGGGTGTCCTACAATGAGCAGTTCTTC
CDR3 protein: CASSEVGVSYNEQFF
J gene: TRBJ2-1
D gene: NA
clone size: NA
V gene: TRBV6-1